The T cell receptor beta chain described here comes from a study of siplizumab effects on memory and regulatory T cells. Findings and caveats of the study: Alloreactive sequences that could be traced to unstimulated CD4+ memory cells showed a significant reduction under siplizumab.

Libraries were prepared by immunoSEQ multiplex PCR; TCRdb keeps only in-frame clonotypes and omits some of them. The profile shows more than 85,000 clones, about 94% of them singletons. In this sample, this clone turned up once. Its antigen is still unknown. The germline V and J ends were trimmed by 11 bases and 3 bases, with 17 bases remaining between them. CDR1 SNHLY and CDR2 FYNNEI come from the germline V gene. This CDR3 is built from 14 residues. Material: CD4+ T cells sorted from blood. The chain employs TRBV2 and TRBJ1-5; maybe TRBD1 (5 bases). This receptor was taken from a human donor in good health. Here the CDR3 reads CAGSTALYNQPQHF. CDR3 DNA: TGTGCCGGCTCGACAGCCTTGTACAATCAGCCCCAGCATTTT.